Reported below is one T cell receptor (beta chain). After removal of 4 bases from V and 2 bases from J, the junction contained 13 bases not matched to a gene. CDR3 length: 17 residues. The germline V gene encodes CDR1 MGHRA and CDR2 YSYEKL. This specimen comes from a study of OX40 agonist ivuxolimab in advanced cancers. Study-level background: Of the participants, 35% to 50% had some prior anti-PD-1, anti-PD-L1 or anti-CTLA-4 therapy, which was allowed.

Profiling relied on immunoSEQ multiplex PCR, and the TCRdb table lists in-frame clones only, not all of them. This table has tens of thousands of clones, roughly nine tenths appearing once. The clonotype was recovered from an adult with an advanced solid tumor such as melanoma, head and neck, liver or kidney cancer. The material was CD4+ or CD8+ T cells sorted from blood, obtained in a trial of the OX40 agonist ivuxolimab. The chain uses TRBV4-1 and TRBJ2-7, with TRBD2 identical over 8 bases. The CDR3 nucleotides read TGCGCCAGCAGCCCTGGGCCAGGGTCAGCGGGGGCCTACGAGCAGTACTTC. It is translated as CASSPGPGSAGAYEQYF.